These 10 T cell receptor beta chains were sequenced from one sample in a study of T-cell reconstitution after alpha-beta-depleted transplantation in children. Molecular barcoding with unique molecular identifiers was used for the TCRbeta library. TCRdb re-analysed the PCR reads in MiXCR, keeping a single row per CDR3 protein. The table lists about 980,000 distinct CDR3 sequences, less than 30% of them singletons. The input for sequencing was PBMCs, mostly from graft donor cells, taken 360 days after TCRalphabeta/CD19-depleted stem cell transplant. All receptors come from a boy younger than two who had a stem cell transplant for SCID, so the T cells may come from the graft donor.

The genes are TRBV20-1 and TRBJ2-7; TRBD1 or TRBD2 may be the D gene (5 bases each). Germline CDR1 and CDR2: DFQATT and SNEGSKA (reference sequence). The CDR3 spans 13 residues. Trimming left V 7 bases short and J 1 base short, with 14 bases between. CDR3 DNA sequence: TGCAGTGGGGGGACCCCCGGGTCCTACGAGCAGTACTTC. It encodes CSGGTPGSYEQYF.

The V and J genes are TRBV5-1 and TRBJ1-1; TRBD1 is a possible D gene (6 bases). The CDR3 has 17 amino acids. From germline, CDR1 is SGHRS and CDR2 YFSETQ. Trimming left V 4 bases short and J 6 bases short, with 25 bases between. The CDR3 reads CASSPGEGDNRLPEAFF. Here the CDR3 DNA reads TGCGCCAGCAGCCCGGGGGAGGGGGACAATCGACTTCCTGAAGCTTTCTTT.

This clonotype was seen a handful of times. The CDR3 bases are TGCGCCAGCAGCCCGCTGATTAGCGGGGGGGACGGCACCGGGGAGCTGTTTTTT. Translated: CASSPLISGGDGTGELFF. The rearrangement joins TRBV5-1 to TRBJ2-2, with 11 bases matching TRBD2. Germline V lookup: CDR1 SGHRS, CDR2 YFSETQ. This CDR3 region has 18 residues. J gave up 4 bases and V 4 bases, and 12 bases lay outside the gene matches.

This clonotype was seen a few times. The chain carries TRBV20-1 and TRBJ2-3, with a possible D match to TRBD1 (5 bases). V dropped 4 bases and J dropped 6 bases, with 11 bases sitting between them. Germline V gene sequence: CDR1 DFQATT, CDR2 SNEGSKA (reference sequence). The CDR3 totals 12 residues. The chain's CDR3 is CSATTRGDTQYF. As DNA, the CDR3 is TGCAGTGCTACGACAAGGGGCGATACGCAGTATTTT.

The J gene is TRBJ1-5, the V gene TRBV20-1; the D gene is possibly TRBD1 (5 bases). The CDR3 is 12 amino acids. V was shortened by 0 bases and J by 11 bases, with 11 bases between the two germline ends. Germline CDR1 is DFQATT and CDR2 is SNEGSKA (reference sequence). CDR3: CSARDWGRSQHF. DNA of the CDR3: TGCAGTGCTAGAGATTGGGGCCGGTCCCAGCATTTT.

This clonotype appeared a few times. In DNA, the CDR3 is TGTGCCAGCAGTTTGCCCACAGCCTTCTACAATGAGCAGTTCTTC. It specifies CASSLPTAFYNEQFF. The chain combines TRBV28 with TRBJ2-1, with D hard to call. The V end lost 3 bases, the J end lost 3 bases, and 12 bases lay between the germline ends. Germline CDR1 MDHEN, CDR2 SYDVKM. The CDR3 is 15 residues long.

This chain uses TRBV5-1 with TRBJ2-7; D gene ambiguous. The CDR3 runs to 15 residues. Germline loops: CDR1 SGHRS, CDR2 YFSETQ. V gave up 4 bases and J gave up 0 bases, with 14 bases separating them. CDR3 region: CASSVGTTSSYEQYF. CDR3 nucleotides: TGCGCCAGCAGCGTTGGAACCACCTCCTCCTACGAGCAGTACTTC.

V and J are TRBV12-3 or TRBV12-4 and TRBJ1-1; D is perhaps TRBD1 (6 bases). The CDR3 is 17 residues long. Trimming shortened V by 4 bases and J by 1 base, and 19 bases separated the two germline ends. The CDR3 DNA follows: TGTGCCAGCAGTTCCTGGGGGCAGGGCAGGCCGAACACTGAAGCTTTCTTT. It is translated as CASSSWGQGRPNTEAFF.

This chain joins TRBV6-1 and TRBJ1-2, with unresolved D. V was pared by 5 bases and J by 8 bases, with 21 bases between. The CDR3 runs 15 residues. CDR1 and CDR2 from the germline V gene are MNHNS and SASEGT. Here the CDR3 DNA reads TGTGCCAGCAGTCCCGCTCGTCGGAGGCCACAAGGCTACACCTTC. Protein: CASSPARRRPQGYTF.

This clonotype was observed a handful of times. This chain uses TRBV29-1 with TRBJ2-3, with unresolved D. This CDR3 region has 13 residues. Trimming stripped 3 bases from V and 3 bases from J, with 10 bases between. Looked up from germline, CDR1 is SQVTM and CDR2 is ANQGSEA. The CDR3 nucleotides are TGCAGCGTTGACAGCGCTGGTACAGATACGCAGTATTTT. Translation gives CSVDSAGTDTQYF.